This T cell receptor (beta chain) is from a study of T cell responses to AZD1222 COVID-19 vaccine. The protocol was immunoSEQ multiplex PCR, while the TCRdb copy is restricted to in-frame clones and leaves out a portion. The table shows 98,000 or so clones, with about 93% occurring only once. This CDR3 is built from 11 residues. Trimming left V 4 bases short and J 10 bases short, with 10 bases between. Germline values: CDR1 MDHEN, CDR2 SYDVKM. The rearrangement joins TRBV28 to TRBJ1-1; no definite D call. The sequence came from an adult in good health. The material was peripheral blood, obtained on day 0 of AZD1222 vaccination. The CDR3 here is CASSSGMVAFF. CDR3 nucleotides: TGTGCCAGCAGTTCCGGAATGGTAGCTTTCTTT. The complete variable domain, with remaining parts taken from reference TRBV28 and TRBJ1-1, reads DVKVTQSSRYLVKRTGEKVFLECVQDMDHENMFWYRQDPGLGLRLIYFSYDVKMKEKGDIPEGYSVSREKKERFSLILESASTNQTSMYLCASSSGMVAFFGQGTRLTVV.